The subject of this entry is one T cell receptor (beta chain). Its binding antigen is unknown. The sample holds no much larger clone one base away, and base qualities are not on file. The sample belongs to a study of blood T cells in healthy people across ages (dated by TCRdb to about 2015). With regard to the full study: In model experiments, roughly one uniquely barcoded TCR beta cDNA molecule per two T cells was captured by template switching. Using deep sequencing normalized with unique cDNA molecular identifiers, the study measured how TCR beta repertoire diversity changes with age. For two donors (one aged 18 to 30 and one aged 80 or older), the study analyzed two additional independent replicas of 1 million unique cDNA reads from the same blood draw. The donors were split into four age groups: young (average 16 years), middle-aged (39), aged (more than 60) and long-lived (roughly 88). Study-wide conclusions, independent of this receptor: The percentage of naive T cells measured by flow cytometry correlated strongly with observed TCR beta diversity. Compared with the aged group, the long-lived group had more naive CD4+ T cells, fewer expanded clones and increased TCR diversity, suggesting age selection. Total diversity estimates from one million sequenced T cells were considered lower bounds and underestimates. Because donor CMV infection status was unknown, age-related changes in expanded clonotypes were potentially confounded. Conclusive comparison of naive and antigen-experienced compartments was prevented by the profiling of bulk unsorted PBMCs. As age increased, observed TCR beta diversity per million T cells dropped in a roughly linear way, and a significant reduction was already evident by age 40.

The CDR3 numbers 14 residues from cysteine through phenylalanine. The CDR3 DNA has 42 bases and is translated from base 1. From the germline V gene (reference sequence), CDR1 is DFQATT and CDR2 is SNEGSKA. The donors were 40 or so Caucasian individuals from Russia, aged 6 to 90 years, who were systemically healthy. Approximately 9.3 milliliters of peripheral blood were collected from each donor into EDTA-treated Vacutainer tubes. Ficoll-Paque density-gradient centrifugation was used to isolate PBMCs, with at least 6 million per sample. Total RNA was extracted from PBMCs with Trizol reagent, with at least 6 micrograms obtained per sample. For every donor, an aliquot of PBMCs went through flow cytometry to measure the percentages of naive CD45RAhigh/CD27high T cells. Library preparation used 5' RACE. Sequencing instrument: Illumina HiSeq 2500. A second 7 to 11 cycle PCR used a sample-barcoded 5' primer and a J-beta primer mix. Each TCR beta cDNA molecule received a unique molecular identifier from a template-switch 5' adaptor carrying 12 random nucleotides. At least 2.5 million CDR3-containing paired-end reads were obtained from each sample. First-strand cDNA was synthesized from all RNA with the Mint cDNA synthesis kit, primed by a TRBC-specific oligonucleotide. After uracil-DNA glycosylase treatment, a first 18-cycle PCR used universal primers M1SS and BC2_uni_R on all cDNA. In the authors' own workflow: Each sample was normalized by randomly selecting 1 million high-quality reads, each carrying a distinct molecular identifier. Reads with shared molecular identifiers were discarded instead of being binned into consensus sequences. CDR3 identification, clonotype clustering and error correction used MiTCR with a Q25 quality threshold and the strictest error-elimination algorithm. Lower-bound total TCR beta diversity was estimated with a nonparametric unseen species model using Euler transformation. Using fastp at Q25 and MiXCR, TCRdb reprocessed the public reads and kept productive beta chains. Rows matching on CDR3 protein sequence are summarized as one entry with the most common DNA and genes. V and J calls and clone size were set by TCRdb, not the authors. In this sample the table shows more than 600,000 distinct CDR3 sequences, around 25% of which occur a single time. The ten largest clones add up to 9.4% of the sample.

In addition, the sample was reused for a study of T cells of mothers and their children. Per the second study: The donors were nine systemically healthy Caucasian individuals, made up of three mothers and their six children. cDNA synthesis consumed the entire amount of extracted RNA, loaded at 1.5 ug RNA in each 15 ul reaction. In the second PCR, the M1S primer introduced both the sample barcodes and 2-4 random nucleotides. More than 9 million TCR beta CDR3 reads were obtained from each mother, and some 3.2 million reads were obtained from each child. TCR recombination output is similarly shaped by thymic selection in related and unrelated pairs, with a minor effect exerted by inherited differences. Normalized repertoire overlap in related mother-child pairs was always slightly higher than in unrelated mother-child pairs, but the difference was never significant. Persistent microchimeric T cell clones were not detected, at a sensitivity of around 100 clones per million clonotypes. The study used deep NGS to compare TCR beta repertoires of mothers and children, seeking features distinguishing related mother-child pairs from unrelated individuals. The mean age was roughly 44 +/- 4 years for the mothers and approximately 11 +/- 4 years for the children. After adapters were ligated using NEBNext reagents, the libraries underwent 100+100 nt paired-end sequencing on an Illumina HiSeq 2000. To prevent cross-contamination, the mother and child libraries were prepared a month apart and were sequenced in separate runs. For each donor, between 500,000 and 2,000,000 distinct TCR beta clonotypes were identified. Naive TCR beta clonotypes were estimated from low-frequency clonotypes matched to each donor's FACS-determined naive share, without sorting.

Sequenced material: blood. This TCR was recovered from a boy aged 5-17 years in good health. The chain is assembled from TRBV20-1 and TRBJ2-5, with 11 bases aligning to TRBD2. The DNA end is a closer match to TRBJ2-1, so the J assignment may be wrong. The CDR3 loop reads CSAIPSGGIGEQFF. The bases are TGCAGTGCTATCCCTAGCGGGGGGATCGGTGAGCAGTTCTTC.